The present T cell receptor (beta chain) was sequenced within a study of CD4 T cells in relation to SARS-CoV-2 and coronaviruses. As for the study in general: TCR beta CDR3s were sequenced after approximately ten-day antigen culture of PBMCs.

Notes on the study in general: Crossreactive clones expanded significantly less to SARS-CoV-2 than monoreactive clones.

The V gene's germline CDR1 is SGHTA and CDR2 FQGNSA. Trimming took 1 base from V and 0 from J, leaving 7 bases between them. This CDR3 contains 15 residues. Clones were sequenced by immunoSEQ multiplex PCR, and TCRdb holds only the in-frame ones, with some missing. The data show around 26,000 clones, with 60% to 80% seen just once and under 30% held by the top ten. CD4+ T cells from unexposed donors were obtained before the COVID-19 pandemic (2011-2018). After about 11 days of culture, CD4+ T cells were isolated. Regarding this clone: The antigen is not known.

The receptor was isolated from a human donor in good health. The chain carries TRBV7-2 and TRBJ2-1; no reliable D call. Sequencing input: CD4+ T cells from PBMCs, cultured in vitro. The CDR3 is CASSLVESSYNEQFF. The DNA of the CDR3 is TGTGCCAGCAGCTTAGTAGAAAGCTCCTACAATGAGCAGTTCTTC.